Reported below is one T cell receptor beta chain. RNA extraction and reverse transcription yielded cDNA as sequencing template. This table comes from immunoSEQ multiplex PCR, and its TCRdb copy is limited to in-frame clones, with some not included. Seen here are under 150,000 clones, approximately 60% observed once, and the top ten hold 4.5% to 6%. The sample belongs to a study of CD8+ T cells in alopecia areata. Treatment indicated: oral pan-JAK inhibitor, 5-10 mg twice daily. Germline V gene sequence: CDR1 GTSNPN, CDR2 SVGIG (reference sequence). The CDR3 has 12 residues. Between the trimmed V and J ends, which lost 5 bases and 2 bases, there was a span of 9 bases.

The rearrangement links TRBV30 to TRBJ1-2; possible D gene TRBD1, 5 bases. The clonotype comes from a human donor with alopecia areata. Specimen: CD4+ T cells sorted from blood, collected at week 4, from a patient treated with tofacitinib. The CDR3 spells CAWARDNYGYTF. DNA for the CDR3: TGTGCCTGGGCCAGGGACAACTATGGCTACACCTTC.